This T cell receptor (beta chain) was obtained from a study of blood T cell repertoires in COVID-19. Only in-frame clones appear in the TCRdb table, and some are missing; sequencing was by immunoSEQ multiplex PCR. The table has roughly 230,000 clones, approximately 83% seen once; the top ten hold around 6.8%. Trimming removed 0 bases from V and 6 bases from J, with 12 bases in between. Germline-derived CDR1 and CDR2 are LNHNV and YYDKDF (reference sequence). This CDR3 contains 15 residues. The sequence derives from a woman aged 50 to 60 with acute or convalescent COVID-19. Sample: peripheral blood. This chain joins TRBV15 and TRBJ1-5; possible D gene TRBD1, 5 bases. This chain's CDR3 is CATSRDVTTGQPQHF. The CDR3 bases are TGTGCCACCAGCAGAGATGTCACAACAGGTCAGCCCCAGCATTTT.